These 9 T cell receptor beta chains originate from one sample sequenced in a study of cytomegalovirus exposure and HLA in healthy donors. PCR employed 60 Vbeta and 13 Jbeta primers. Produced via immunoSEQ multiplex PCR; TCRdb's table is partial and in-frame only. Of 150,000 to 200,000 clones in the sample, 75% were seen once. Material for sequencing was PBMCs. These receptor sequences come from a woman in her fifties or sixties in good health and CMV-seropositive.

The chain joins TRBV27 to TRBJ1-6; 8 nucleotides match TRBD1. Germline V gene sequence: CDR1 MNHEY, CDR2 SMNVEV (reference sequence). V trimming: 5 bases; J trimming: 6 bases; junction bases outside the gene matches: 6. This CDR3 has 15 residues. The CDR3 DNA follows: TGTGCCAGCAGTGTGGACAGGGATTCTAATTCACCCCTCCACTTT. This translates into CASSVDRDSNSPLHF.

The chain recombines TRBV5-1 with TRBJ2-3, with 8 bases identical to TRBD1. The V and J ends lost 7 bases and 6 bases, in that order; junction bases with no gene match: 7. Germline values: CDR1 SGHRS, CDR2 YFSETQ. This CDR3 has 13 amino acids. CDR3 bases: TGCGCCAGCGCCTCAGGGGGCCGCGATACGCAGTATTTT. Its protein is CASASGGRDTQYF.

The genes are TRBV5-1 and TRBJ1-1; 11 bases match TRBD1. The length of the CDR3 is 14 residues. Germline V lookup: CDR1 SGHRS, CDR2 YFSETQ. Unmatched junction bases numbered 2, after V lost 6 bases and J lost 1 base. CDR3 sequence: CASKGQGENTEAFF. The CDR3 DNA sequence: TGCGCCAGCAAGGGACAGGGGGAGAACACTGAAGCTTTCTTT.

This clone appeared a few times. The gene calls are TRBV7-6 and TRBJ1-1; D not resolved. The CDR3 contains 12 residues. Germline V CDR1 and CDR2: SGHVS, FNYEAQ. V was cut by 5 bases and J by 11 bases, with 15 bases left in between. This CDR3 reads CASSPITGEAFF. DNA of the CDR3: TGTGCCAGCAGCCCCATCACGGGTGAGGCTTTCTTT.

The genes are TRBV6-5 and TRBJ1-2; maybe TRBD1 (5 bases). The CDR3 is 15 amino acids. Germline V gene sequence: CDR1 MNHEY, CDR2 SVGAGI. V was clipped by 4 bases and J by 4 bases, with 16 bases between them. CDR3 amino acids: CASSLQVKNSYGYTF. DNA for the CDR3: TGTGCCAGCAGTTTACAGGTTAAGAACTCCTATGGCTACACCTTC.

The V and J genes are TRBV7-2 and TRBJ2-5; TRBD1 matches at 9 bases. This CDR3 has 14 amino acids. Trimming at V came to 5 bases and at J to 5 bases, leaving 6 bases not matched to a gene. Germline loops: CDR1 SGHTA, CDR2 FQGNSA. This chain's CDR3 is CASSLTGGRETQYF. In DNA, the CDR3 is TGTGCCAGCAGCCTAACAGGGGGCCGGGAGACCCAGTACTTC.

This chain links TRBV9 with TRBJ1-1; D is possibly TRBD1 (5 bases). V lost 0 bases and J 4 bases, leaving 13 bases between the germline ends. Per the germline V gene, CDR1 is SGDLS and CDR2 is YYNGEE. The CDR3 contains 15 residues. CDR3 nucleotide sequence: TGTGCCAGCAGCGTAGATCCCCTAAGGGGCACTGAAGCTTTCTTT. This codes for CASSVDPLRGTEAFF.

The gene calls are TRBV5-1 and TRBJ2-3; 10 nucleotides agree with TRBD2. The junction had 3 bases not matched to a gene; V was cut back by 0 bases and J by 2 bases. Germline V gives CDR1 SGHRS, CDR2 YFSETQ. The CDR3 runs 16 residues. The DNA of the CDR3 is TGCGCCAGCAGCTTGGCCACTAGCGGGGTCACAGATACGCAGTATTTT. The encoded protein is CASSLATSGVTDTQYF.

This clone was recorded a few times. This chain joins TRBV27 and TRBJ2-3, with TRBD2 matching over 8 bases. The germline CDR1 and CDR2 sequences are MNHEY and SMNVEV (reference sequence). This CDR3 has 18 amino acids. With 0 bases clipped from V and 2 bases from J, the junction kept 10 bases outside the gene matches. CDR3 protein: CASSLSKVTSDFTDTQYF. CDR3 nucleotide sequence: TGTGCCAGCAGTTTATCGAAAGTGACTAGCGACTTCACAGATACGCAGTATTTT.